A single sample is the source of the 21 T cell receptor beta chains below, sequenced in a study of T cell responses to AZD1222 COVID-19 vaccine. TCRdb keeps only in-frame clones here, not all; method: immunoSEQ multiplex PCR. This table has fewer than 300,000 clones, over 85% appearing once. Sequenced material: peripheral blood, taken on day 0 of AZD1222 vaccination. These receptors came from an adult in good health.

The V gene is TRBV28, the J gene TRBJ1-6; 7 positions agree with TRBD1. V shed 5 bases and J 0 bases; nucleotides not matched to a gene: 13. This CDR3 has 19 residues. In germline, CDR1 is MDHEN, CDR2 SYDVKM. The CDR3 is CASSRWTGPSSSYNSPLHF. The CDR3 DNA reads as TGTGCCAGCAGTCGCTGGACAGGTCCCTCGAGCTCCTATAATTCACCCCTCCACTTT.

The V call is TRBV6-1, the J call TRBJ2-3, with no clear D. Germline V gene sequence: CDR1 MNHNS, CDR2 SASEGT. There are 17 residues in the CDR3. The ends were cut back, 3 bases at V and 2 bases at J, with 18 bases in the middle. CDR3 nucleotide sequence: TGTGCCAGCAGTGATGGGTTTGGGATTTCTCCCACAGATACGCAGTATTTT. This encodes CASSDGFGISPTDTQYF.

This clone was seen a single time. The chain recombines TRBV5-1 with TRBJ2-3, with 12 bases aligning to TRBD2. V shed 0 bases, J shed 0 bases, and the junction held 2 bases outside the gene matches. CDR1 is SGHRS, CDR2 YFSETQ, per germline. The CDR3 is 17 amino acids. This chain's CDR3 is CASSLGLAGASTDTQYF. CDR3 bases: TGCGCCAGCAGCTTGGGACTAGCGGGGGCTAGCACAGATACGCAGTATTTT.

Remarks on this clone: The sample contains more than one DNA sequence encoding this CDR3. The J gene is TRBJ2-7, the V gene TRBV28; D is undetermined. Germline V lookup: CDR1 MDHEN, CDR2 SYDVKM. V was trimmed by 2 bases and J by 4 bases, leaving 6 bases between them. The CDR3 extends over 12 amino acids. CDR3 protein: CASSLTGYEQYF. In nucleotides, the CDR3 is TGTGCCAGCAGTTTAACCGGGTACGAGCAGTACTTC.

The chain carries TRBV11-2 and TRBJ1-6, with 8 bases that match TRBD1. V dropped 1 base and J dropped 7; count of bases not matched to a gene: 0. CDR3 length equals 14 residues. Germline lookup yields CDR1 SGHAT and CDR2 FQNNGV. CDR3 sequence (DNA): TGTGCCAGCAGCTTAGGGACAGGGAATTCACCCCTCCACTTT. Translation: CASSLGTGNSPLHF.

J is TRBJ1-5 and V is TRBV2, with a weak D call TRBD1 (5 bases). Trimming left V 8 bases short and J 4 bases short, with 12 bases between. This CDR3 has 13 residues. Germline values: CDR1 SNHLY, CDR2 FYNNEI. CDR3 sequence reads: CASGRQGNQPQHF. For the CDR3, the DNA is TGTGCCAGCGGAAGGCAGGGTAATCAGCCCCAGCATTTT. The complete variable domain, with remaining parts taken from reference TRBV2 and TRBJ1-5, reads EPEVTQTPSHQVTQMGQEVILRCVPISNHLYFYWYRQILGQKVEFLVSFYNNEISEKSEIFDDQFSVERPDGSNFTLKIRSTKLEDSAMYFCASGRQGNQPQHFGDGTRLSIL.

The V gene is TRBV28, the J gene TRBJ1-1; tentative D call: TRBD1 (5 bases). V was cut by 8 bases and J by 3 bases, with 13 bases left in between. The CDR3 is 13 amino acids. Germline CDR1 and CDR2: MDHEN and SYDVKM. CDR3 residues: CASGGTGYTEAFF. The CDR3 DNA is TGTGCCAGCGGAGGGACGGGTTACACTGAAGCTTTCTTT.

The rearrangement uses TRBV28 and TRBJ2-3; 7 bases agree with TRBD2. CDR3 length: 16 amino acids. The V gene end was trimmed by 6 bases and the J gene end by 6 bases; junction bases not matched to a gene: 15. Germline V gene sequence: CDR1 MDHEN, CDR2 SYDVKM. The CDR3 region is CASSPLEGGRMDTQYF. CDR3 DNA sequence: TGTGCCAGCAGCCCCTTGGAGGGCGGGAGAATGGATACGCAGTATTTT.

The chain combines TRBV5-1 with TRBJ2-5; 10 nucleotides line up with TRBD2. The CDR3 contains 15 residues. Germline values: CDR1 SGHRS, CDR2 YFSETQ. V gave up 7 bases and J gave up 2 bases; unmatched junction bases: 8. The CDR3: CASGSSGRRQETQYF. In DNA form, the CDR3 reads TGCGCCAGCGGAAGTAGCGGGAGGCGACAAGAGACCCAGTACTTC.

This chain connects TRBV20-1 to TRBJ1-2; D not certain. Trimming left V 5 bases short and J 4 bases short, with 8 bases between. CDR1 DFQATT and CDR2 SNEGSKA come from the germline V gene (reference sequence). The CDR3 sequence is 11 residues long. The CDR3 here is CSAFRSYGYTF. CDR3 nucleotides: TGCAGTGCTTTTAGGAGCTATGGCTACACCTTC.

Turning to this clone: Within the sample, other DNA sequences also encode this same CDR3. This rearrangement joins TRBV20-1 to TRBJ1-3; no reliable D call. Deletions cut 7 bases from V and 1 base from J, with 5 bases between. The CDR3 runs 11 residues. The V gene's germline CDR1 is DFQATT and CDR2 SNEGSKA (reference sequence). The CDR3 loop is CSGGSGNTIYF. The CDR3 DNA reads TGCAGTGGAGGATCTGGAAACACCATATATTTT.

The CDR3 sequence: CASSWTSFTYGYTF. In DNA, the CDR3 is TGTGCCAGCAGTTGGACAAGCTTCACCTATGGCTACACCTTC. V and J are TRBV2 and TRBJ1-2, with D perhaps matching TRBD1 (5 bases). CDR1 is SNHLY and CDR2 is FYNNEI in the germline V gene. V was shortened by 5 bases and J by 4 bases, with 14 bases between the two germline ends. The CDR3 is 14 amino acids.

The J gene is TRBJ2-7, the V gene TRBV15; 7 positions agree with TRBD2. The CDR3 contains 13 residues. With V trimmed by 8 bases and J by 3 bases, 7 bases remained unmatched. Germline V gene data show CDR1 as LNHNV and CDR2 as YYDKDF (reference sequence). CDR3 residues: CATAPGRSYEQYF. The DNA of the CDR3 is TGTGCCACCGCCCCCGGGAGGAGCTACGAGCAGTACTTC.

In its sample, this clone was seen once. This chain connects TRBV3-1 (or the pseudogene TRBV3-2) to TRBJ1-2, with 7 bases that match TRBD1. V shed 2 bases, J shed 4 bases, and the junction held 10 bases outside the gene matches. The CDR3 contains 16 residues. Germline V CDR1 and CDR2: LGHDT, YNNKEL (reference sequence). CDR3 region: CASSQNVRGRGYGYTF. Here the CDR3 DNA reads TGTGCCAGCAGCCAAAACGTGAGGGGGCGCGGCTATGGCTACACCTTC.

The chain links TRBV29-1 to TRBJ2-1; D call uncertain. The CDR3 consists of 13 residues. Trimming pared 2 bases from V and 3 bases from J, leaving 8 bases between. CDR1 and CDR2 from the germline V gene are SQVTM and ANQGSEA. The CDR3 loop is CSVEPAGYNEQFF. In nucleotides, the CDR3 is TGCAGCGTTGAACCAGCTGGCTACAATGAGCAGTTCTTC.

This chain links TRBV7-3 with TRBJ1-6; D unresolved. Germline V gene data show CDR1 as SGHTA and CDR2 as FQGTGA. Trimming removed 5 bases from V and 10 bases from J, with 15 bases in between. This CDR3 region has 14 residues. CDR3 amino acids: CASSPGPEGSPLHF. Here the CDR3 DNA reads TGTGCCAGCAGCCCCGGGCCGGAGGGATCACCCCTCCACTTT.

J is TRBJ2-1 and V is TRBV2; 8 nucleotides align to TRBD2. CDR1 is SNHLY, CDR2 FYNNEI, per germline. The V and J ends lost 3 bases and 8 bases, in that order; junction bases with no gene match: 3. CDR3 length: 13 residues. The CDR3 loop is CASSDETSDEQFF. The CDR3 nucleotides read TGTGCCAGCAGTGACGAGACTAGCGATGAGCAGTTCTTC.

The CDR3 is CASSLDRANEQYF. The CDR3 DNA is TGTGCCAGCAGTTTGGACAGGGCCAACGAGCAGTACTTC. This rearrangement joins TRBV12-3 or TRBV12-4 to TRBJ2-7; 8 positions agree with TRBD1. The CDR3 has 13 residues. The J segment lost 5 bases and the V segment lost 3 bases, leaving 3 bases of the junction unmatched.

The CDR3 sequence: CASSYPPGVAGDEQYF. CDR3 DNA sequence: TGTGCCAGCAGTTACCCTCCTGGGGTAGCGGGAGACGAGCAGTACTTC. The chain is built from TRBV6-6 and TRBJ2-7; TRBD2 matches 9 bases. The CDR3 consists of 16 residues. In germline, CDR1 is MNHNY, CDR2 SVGAGI (reference sequence). V trimming: 2 bases; J trimming: 5 bases; junction bases outside the gene matches: 10.

This chain uses TRBV11-2 with TRBJ2-6; D gene uncertain. CDR3 length: 15 residues. Germline V CDR1 and CDR2: SGHAT, FQNNGV. Trimming cost V 5 bases and J 0 bases, with 8 bases left between them. DNA of the CDR3: TGTGCCAGCAGCCCACGGTACTCTGGGGCCAACGTCCTGACTTTC. It specifies CASSPRYSGANVLTF.

V is TRBV24-1 and J is TRBJ2-2; D may be TRBD1 or TRBD2 (6 bases each). CDR1 KGHDR and CDR2 SFDVKD come from the germline V gene. The length of the CDR3 is 15 residues. V was cut by 3 bases and J by 0 bases, with 7 bases left in between. The chain's CDR3 is CATSDGGPNTGELFF. The CDR3 region has the DNA TGTGCCACCAGTGATGGGGGGCCGAACACCGGGGAGCTGTTTTTT.